Sequencing of this TCR beta chain was carried out in a study of CD8+ T cells in alopecia areata. Overall study: A 6-month period off drug followed tofacitinib, which lasted 6 to 18 months.

Treatment of the sample: oral pan-JAK inhibitor, 5-10 mg twice daily. Peripheral blood, together with lesional scalp punch biopsies, was collected from alopecia areata patients. PBMCs yielded sorted CD4+ and CD8+ T cells. cDNA serving as the sequencing template came from extracted, reverse transcribed RNA. Sequencing used immunoSEQ multiplex PCR; TCRdb keeps in-frame clones, though not all of them. The sample yields over 95,000 clones, roughly two thirds seen once. V gave up 3 bases and J gave up 5 bases, with 14 bases separating them. CDR3 length: 15 amino acids. Germline lookup yields CDR1 SEHNR and CDR2 FQNEAQ (reference sequence).

This chain connects TRBV7-9 to TRBJ2-1; the D gene is possibly TRBD2 (5 bases). This sequence was found in a human donor with alopecia areata. This material consisted of CD8+ T cells sorted from blood, taken at week 4, from a patient treated with tofacitinib. CDR3 bases: TGTGCCAGCAGCTTGTCAGTTTGGGAGCACAATGAGCAGTTCTTC. Its protein product is CASSLSVWEHNEQFF.